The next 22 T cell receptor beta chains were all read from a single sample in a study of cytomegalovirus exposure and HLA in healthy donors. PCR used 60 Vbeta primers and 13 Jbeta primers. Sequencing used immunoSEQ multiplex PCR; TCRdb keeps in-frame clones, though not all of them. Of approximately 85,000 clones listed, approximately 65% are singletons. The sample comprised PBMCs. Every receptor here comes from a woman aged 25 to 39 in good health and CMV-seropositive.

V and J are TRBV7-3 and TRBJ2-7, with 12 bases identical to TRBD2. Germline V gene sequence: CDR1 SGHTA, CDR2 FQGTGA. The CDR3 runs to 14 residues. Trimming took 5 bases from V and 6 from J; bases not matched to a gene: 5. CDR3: CASSPGLAGTEQYF. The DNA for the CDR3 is TGTGCCAGCAGCCCCGGACTAGCGGGGACCGAGCAGTACTTC.

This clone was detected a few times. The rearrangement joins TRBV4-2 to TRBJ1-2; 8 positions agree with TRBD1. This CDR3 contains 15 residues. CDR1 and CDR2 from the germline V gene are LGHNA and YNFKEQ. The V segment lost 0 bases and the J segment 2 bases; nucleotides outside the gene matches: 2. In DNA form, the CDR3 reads TGTGCCAGCAGCCAAGAGACAGGGGTGAACTATGGCTACACCTTC. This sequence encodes CASSQETGVNYGYTF.

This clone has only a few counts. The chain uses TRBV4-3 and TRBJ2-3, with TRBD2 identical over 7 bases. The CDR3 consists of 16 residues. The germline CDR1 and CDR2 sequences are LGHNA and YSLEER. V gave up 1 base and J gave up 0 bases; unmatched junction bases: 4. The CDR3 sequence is CASSQGLRGSTDTQYF. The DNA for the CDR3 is TGCGCCAGCAGCCAAGGCTTGCGGGGGAGCACAGATACGCAGTATTTT.

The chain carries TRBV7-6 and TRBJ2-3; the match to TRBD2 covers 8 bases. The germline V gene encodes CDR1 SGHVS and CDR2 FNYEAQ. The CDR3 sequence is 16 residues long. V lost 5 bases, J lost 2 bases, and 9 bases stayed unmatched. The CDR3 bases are TGTGCCAGCAGCCCTACTGCCGGGGGGGACACAGATACGCAGTATTTT. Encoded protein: CASSPTAGGDTDTQYF.

The CDR3 protein is CASSLDRADQPQHF. The CDR3 DNA reads TGTGCCAGCAGTTTAGACAGGGCGGATCAGCCCCAGCATTTT. The chain carries TRBV2 and TRBJ1-5; 7 bases match TRBD1. Trimming took 5 bases from V and 5 from J; bases not matched to a gene: 6. The CDR3 runs to 14 residues. Per germline, CDR1 SNHLY and CDR2 FYNNEI.

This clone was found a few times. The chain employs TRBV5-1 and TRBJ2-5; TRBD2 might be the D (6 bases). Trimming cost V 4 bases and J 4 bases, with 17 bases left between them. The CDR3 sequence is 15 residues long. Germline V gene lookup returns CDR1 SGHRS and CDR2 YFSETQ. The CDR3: CASSIAGTAGETQYF. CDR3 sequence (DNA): TGCGCCAGCAGCATAGCCGGGACTGCGGGAGAGACCCAGTACTTC.

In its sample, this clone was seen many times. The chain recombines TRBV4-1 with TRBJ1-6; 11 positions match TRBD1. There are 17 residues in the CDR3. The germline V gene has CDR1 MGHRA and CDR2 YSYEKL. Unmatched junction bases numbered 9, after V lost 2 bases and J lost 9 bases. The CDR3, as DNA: TGCGCCAGCAGCCAACCCCTTCGGACAGGGGGCGTTTCACCCCTCCACTTT. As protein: CASSQPLRTGGVSPLHF.

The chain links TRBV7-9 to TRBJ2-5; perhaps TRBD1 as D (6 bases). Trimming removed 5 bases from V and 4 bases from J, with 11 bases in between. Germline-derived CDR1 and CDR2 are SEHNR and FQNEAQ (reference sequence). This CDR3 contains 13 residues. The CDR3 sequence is CASSIQGLETQYF. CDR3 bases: TGTGCCAGCAGCATACAGGGTTTAGAGACCCAGTACTTC.

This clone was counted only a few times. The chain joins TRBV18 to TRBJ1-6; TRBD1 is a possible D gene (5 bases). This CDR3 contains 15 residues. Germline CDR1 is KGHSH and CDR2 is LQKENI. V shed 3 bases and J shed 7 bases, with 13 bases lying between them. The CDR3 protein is CASSPWGEPNSPLHF. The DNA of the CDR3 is TGTGCCAGCTCACCCTGGGGCGAACCGAATTCACCCCTCCACTTT.

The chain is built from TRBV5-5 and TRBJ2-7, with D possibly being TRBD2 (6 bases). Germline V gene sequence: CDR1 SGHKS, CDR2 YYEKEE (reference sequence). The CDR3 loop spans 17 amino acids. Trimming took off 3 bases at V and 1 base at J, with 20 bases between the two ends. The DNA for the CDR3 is TGTGCCAGCAGCTCCCAGACTGTCGCTCGGGGGTCCTACGAGCAGTACTTC. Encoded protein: CASSSQTVARGSYEQYF.

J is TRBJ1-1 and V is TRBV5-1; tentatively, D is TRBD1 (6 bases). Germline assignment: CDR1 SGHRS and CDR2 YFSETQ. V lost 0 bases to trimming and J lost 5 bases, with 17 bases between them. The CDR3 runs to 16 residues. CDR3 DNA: TGCGCCAGCAGCTTGGCCTGGGTAGGGGGGGGAACTGAAGCTTTCTTT. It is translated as CASSLAWVGGGTEAFF.

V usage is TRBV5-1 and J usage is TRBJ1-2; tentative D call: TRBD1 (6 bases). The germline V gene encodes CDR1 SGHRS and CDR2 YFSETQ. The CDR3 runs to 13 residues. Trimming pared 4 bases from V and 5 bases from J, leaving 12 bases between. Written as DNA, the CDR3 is TGCGCCAGCAGCCGGGGGGCCACATATGGCTACACCTTC. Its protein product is CASSRGATYGYTF. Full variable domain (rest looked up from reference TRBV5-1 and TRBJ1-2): KAGVTQTPRYLIKTRGQQVTLSCSPISGHRSVSWYQQTPGQGLQFLFEYFSETQRNKGNFPGRFSGRQFSNSRSEMNVSTLELGDSALYLCASSRGATYGYTFGSGTRLTVV.

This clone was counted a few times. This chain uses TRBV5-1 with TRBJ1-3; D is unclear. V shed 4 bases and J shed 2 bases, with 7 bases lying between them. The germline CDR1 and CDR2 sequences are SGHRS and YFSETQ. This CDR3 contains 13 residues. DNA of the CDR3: TGCGCCAGCAGCCTCGAGGCTGGAAACACCATATATTTT. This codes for CASSLEAGNTIYF. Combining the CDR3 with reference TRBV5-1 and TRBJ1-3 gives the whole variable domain KAGVTQTPRYLIKTRGQQVTLSCSPISGHRSVSWYQQTPGQGLQFLFEYFSETQRNKGNFPGRFSGRQFSNSRSEMNVSTLELGDSALYLCASSLEAGNTIYFGEGSWLTVV.

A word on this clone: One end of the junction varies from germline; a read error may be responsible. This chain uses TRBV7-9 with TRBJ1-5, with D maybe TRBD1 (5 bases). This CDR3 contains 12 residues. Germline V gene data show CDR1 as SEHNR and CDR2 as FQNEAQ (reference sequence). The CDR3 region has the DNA TGTTCCAGCAGCCCGTCAGGGCAGCCCCAGCATTTT. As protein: CSSSPSGQPQHF.

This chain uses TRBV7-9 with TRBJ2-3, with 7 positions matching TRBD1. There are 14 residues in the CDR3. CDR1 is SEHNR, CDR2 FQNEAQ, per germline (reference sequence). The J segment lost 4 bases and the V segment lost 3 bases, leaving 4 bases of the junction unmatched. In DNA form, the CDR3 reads TGTGCCAGCAGCTTGAGGGGGCAGGCAGATACGCAGTATTTT. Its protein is CASSLRGQADTQYF.

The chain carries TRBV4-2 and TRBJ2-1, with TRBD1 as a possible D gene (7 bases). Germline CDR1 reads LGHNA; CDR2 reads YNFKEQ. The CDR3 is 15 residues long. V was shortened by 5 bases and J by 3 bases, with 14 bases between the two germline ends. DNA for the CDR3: TGTGCCAGCAGCAAAGGCGGGACAGACTACAATGAGCAGTTCTTC. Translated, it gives CASSKGGTDYNEQFF.

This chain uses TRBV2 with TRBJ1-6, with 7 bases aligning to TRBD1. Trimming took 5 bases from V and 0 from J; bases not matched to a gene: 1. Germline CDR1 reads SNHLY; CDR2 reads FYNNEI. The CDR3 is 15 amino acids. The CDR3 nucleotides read TGTGCCAGCAGTCGGGACAGCTCCTATAATTCACCCCTCCACTTT. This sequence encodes CASSRDSSYNSPLHF. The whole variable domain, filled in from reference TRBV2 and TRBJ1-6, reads EPEVTQTPSHQVTQMGQEVILRCVPISNHLYFYWYRQILGQKVEFLVSFYNNEISEKSEIFDDQFSVERPDGSNFTLKIRSTKLEDSAMYFCASSRDSSYNSPLHFGNGTRLTVT.

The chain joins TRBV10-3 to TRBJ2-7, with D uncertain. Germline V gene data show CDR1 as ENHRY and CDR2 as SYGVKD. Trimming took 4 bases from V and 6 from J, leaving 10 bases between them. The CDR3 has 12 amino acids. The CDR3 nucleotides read TGTGCCATCAGTGCTCCTGGGCGCGAGCAGTACTTC. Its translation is CAISAPGREQYF.

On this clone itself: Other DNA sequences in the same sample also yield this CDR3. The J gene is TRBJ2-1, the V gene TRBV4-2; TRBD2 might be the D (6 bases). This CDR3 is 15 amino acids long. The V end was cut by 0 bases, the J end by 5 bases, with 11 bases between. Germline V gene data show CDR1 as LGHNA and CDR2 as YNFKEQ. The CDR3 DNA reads TGTGCCAGCAGCCAAGAGGTCGGCGGGGACAATGAGCAGTTCTTC. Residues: CASSQEVGGDNEQFF.

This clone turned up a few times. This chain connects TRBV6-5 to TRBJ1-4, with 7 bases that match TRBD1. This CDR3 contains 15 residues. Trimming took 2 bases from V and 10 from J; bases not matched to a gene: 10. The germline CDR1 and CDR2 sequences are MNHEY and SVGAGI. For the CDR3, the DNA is TGTGCCAGCAGTTACGAGACAGGGAATCTCGGAAAACTGTTTTTT. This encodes CASSYETGNLGKLFF.

CDR3 sequence: CASSGLRLAIYTGELFF. Written as DNA, the CDR3 is TGTGCCAGTAGCGGGCTTAGACTAGCGATTTACACCGGGGAGCTGTTTTTT. The chain employs TRBV19 and TRBJ2-2; 8 bases map to TRBD2. With V trimmed by 6 bases and J by 3 bases, 12 bases remained unmatched. Germline V lookup: CDR1 LNHDA, CDR2 SQIVND (reference sequence). The CDR3 is 17 residues long.

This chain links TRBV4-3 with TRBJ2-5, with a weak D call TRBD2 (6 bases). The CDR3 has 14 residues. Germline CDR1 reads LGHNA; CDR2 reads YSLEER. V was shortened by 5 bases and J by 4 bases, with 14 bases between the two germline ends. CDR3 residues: CASSAGHGGETQYF. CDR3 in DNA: TGCGCCAGCAGCGCAGGGCACGGGGGAGAGACCCAGTACTTC.